These 5 T cell receptor beta chains were sequenced from one sample in a study of OX40 agonist ivuxolimab in advanced cancers. Some clones are missing from TCRdb's copy, which holds only in-frame ones; the method was immunoSEQ multiplex PCR. The data show 45,000 to 55,000 clones, roughly 79% seen once. This material consisted of CD4+ or CD8+ T cells sorted from blood, taken in a trial of the OX40 agonist ivuxolimab. The receptors here all came from an adult with an advanced solid tumor such as melanoma, head and neck, liver or kidney cancer.

Only one count was recorded for this clone. The chain has TRBV6-5 and TRBJ1-2, with D hard to call. Germline CDR1 reads MNHEY; CDR2 reads SVGAGI. The length of the CDR3 is 13 residues. Trimming left V 6 bases short and J 1 base short, with 9 bases between. CDR3 DNA: TGTGCCAGCAGCGACGACGGTAACTATGGCTACACCTTC. Translated: CASSDDGNYGYTF.

The genes are TRBV11-2 and TRBJ1-3; TRBD1 might be the D (5 bases). This CDR3 spans 16 amino acids. V was cut by 1 base and J by 5 bases, with 15 bases left in between. Germline V gene sequence: CDR1 SGHAT, CDR2 FQNNGV. CDR3 region: CASSLVEGLLRNTIYF. The CDR3, as DNA: TGTGCCAGCAGCTTAGTCGAGGGGCTTCTAAGAAACACCATATATTTT.

The chain combines TRBV19 with TRBJ2-7; 9 nucleotides line up with TRBD1. Germline V lookup: CDR1 LNHDA, CDR2 SQIVND (reference sequence). Losses at the gene ends were 4 bases for V and 1 base for J; bases not matched to a gene: 8. This CDR3 has 16 amino acids. The chain's CDR3 is CASSTFGQGPSYEQYV. In DNA, the CDR3 is TGTGCCAGTAGTACGTTCGGACAGGGGCCATCCTACGAGCAGTACGTC.

The chain recombines TRBV11-2 with TRBJ2-7, with no clear D. Looked up from germline, CDR1 is SGHAT and CDR2 is FQNNGV. V was clipped by 4 bases and J by 2 bases, with 9 bases between them. This CDR3 is built from 13 residues. The chain's CDR3 is CASSSASAYEQYF. The CDR3 nucleotides are TGTGCCAGCAGCTCCGCCAGCGCCTACGAGCAGTACTTC.

The J gene is TRBJ1-1, the V gene TRBV19; TRBD1 matches at 8 bases. The CDR3 covers 14 residues. Losses at the gene ends were 6 bases for V and 1 base for J; bases not matched to a gene: 4. Germline V gene data show CDR1 as LNHDA and CDR2 as SQIVND (reference sequence). The CDR3 nucleotides read TGTGCCAGTAGCCCAACAGGGGGGAACACTGAAGCTTTCTTT. Amino acids: CASSPTGGNTEAFF.